One sample yielded the 28 T cell receptor beta chains listed below, sequenced in a study of CD8 T cells in Susac syndrome. When the RNA was reverse transcribed, random hexamers were used with an input of 0.5 to 1 ug. TCRdb independently ran MiXCR on the immunoSEQ multiplex PCR reads; one entry per CDR3 protein. Of about 120,000 distinct CDR3 sequences in the sample, roughly 95% were seen once. Material: CD4+ T cells from PBMCs. The receptors were sampled from a human donor with Susac syndrome.

The chain carries TRBV7-2 and TRBJ2-7; 7 nucleotides agree with TRBD2. The CDR3 has 14 amino acids. CDR1 is SGHTA, CDR2 FQGNSA, per germline. V dropped 5 bases and J dropped 3; count of bases not matched to a gene: 7. The DNA for the CDR3 is TGTGCCAGCAGCCCTTACGGGACTATCTACGAGCAGTACTTC. Its translation is CASSPYGTIYEQYF.

This clonotype was detected only a few times. The chain is built from TRBV7-8 and TRBJ1-5; D not resolved. With 1 base removed from V and 4 bases from J, the gap between germline ends came to 8 bases. Germline-derived CDR1 and CDR2 are SGHVS and FQNEAQ. CDR3 length: 14 residues. DNA for the CDR3: TGTGCCAGCAGCTTAGGTCCGGGAAATCAGCCCCAGCATTTT. It specifies CASSLGPGNQPQHF.

The chain recombines TRBV5-1 with TRBJ2-7, with D possibly matching TRBD1 (6 bases). V was clipped by 4 bases and J by 0 bases, with 11 bases between them. Germline CDR1 is SGHRS and CDR2 is YFSETQ. The CDR3 runs to 14 residues. Here the CDR3 DNA reads TGCGCCAGCAGCCCGGACAGTGGCTCCTACGAGCAGTACTTC. As protein: CASSPDSGSYEQYF. Drawing the rest from reference TRBV5-1 and TRBJ2-7, the complete variable domain is KAGVTQTPRYLIKTRGQQVTLSCSPISGHRSVSWYQQTPGQGLQFLFEYFSETQRNKGNFPGRFSGRQFSNSRSEMNVSTLELGDSALYLCASSPDSGSYEQYFGPGTRLTVT.

The chain uses TRBV20-1 and TRBJ1-1; tentative D call: TRBD1 (5 bases). CDR3 length equals 15 residues. Trimming took 1 base from V and 5 from J, leaving 17 bases between them. The V gene's germline CDR1 is DFQATT and CDR2 SNEGSKA (reference sequence). CDR3: CSARAPAGFDTEAFF. The CDR3, as DNA: TGCAGTGCTAGAGCCCCCGCAGGGTTCGATACTGAAGCTTTCTTT.

The chain recombines TRBV19 with TRBJ2-1; TRBD1 matches 8 bases. Germline CDR1 and CDR2: LNHDA and SQIVND (reference sequence). The CDR3 spans 15 residues. With 4 bases clipped from V and 4 bases from J, the junction kept 6 bases outside the gene matches. CDR3 in DNA: TGTGCCAGTAGTACTGGACAGGGTTGGTACAATGAGCAGTTCTTC. This codes for CASSTGQGWYNEQFF. The variable domain in full, with the rest retrieved from reference TRBV19 and TRBJ2-1, is DGGITQSPKYLFRKEGQNVTLSCEQNLNHDAMYWYRQDPGQGLRLIYYSQIVNDFQKGDIAEGYSVSREKKESFPLTVTSAQKNPTAFYLCASSTGQGWYNEQFFGPGTRLTVL.

The chain combines TRBV11-1 with TRBJ2-3; D remains ambiguous. The CDR3 has 15 amino acids. The V gene lost 3 bases and the J gene lost 8 bases, with 18 bases spanning the gap. Looked up from germline, CDR1 is SGHAT and CDR2 is FQDESV (reference sequence). Here the CDR3 reads CASSFDWNRQATQYF. In DNA form, the CDR3 reads TGTGCCAGCAGCTTTGATTGGAATCGACAAGCTACGCAGTATTTT.

The V and J genes are TRBV20-1 and TRBJ1-5; 10 bases are shared with TRBD1. Germline CDR1 DFQATT, CDR2 SNEGSKA (reference sequence). With V trimmed by 5 bases and J by 5 bases, 9 bases remained unmatched. The CDR3 contains 15 residues. In nucleotides, the CDR3 is TGCAGTGCTCACCGGGACAGGGGTTCGCATCAGCCCCAGCATTTT. Protein sequence: CSAHRDRGSHQPQHF.

This clonotype was counted a single time. The chain carries TRBV28 and TRBJ1-2; TRBD1 agrees at 7 bases. From germline, CDR1 is MDHEN and CDR2 SYDVKM. CDR3 size: 14 residues. J gave up 4 bases and V 10 bases, and 12 bases lay outside the gene matches. The CDR3 spells CATIPQGLSYGYTF. CDR3 nucleotide sequence: TGTGCCACCATACCACAGGGGCTGAGCTATGGCTACACCTTC.

V is TRBV4-2 and J is TRBJ2-1; D is unresolved. This CDR3 region has 13 residues. The germline gives CDR1 LGHNA, CDR2 YNFKEQ. The ends were cut back, 8 bases at V and 6 bases at J, with 14 bases in the middle. CDR3: CASGPILSNEQFF. DNA of the CDR3: TGTGCCAGCGGACCGATCCTCAGCAATGAGCAGTTCTTC.

CDR3 sequence reads: CASSYALAPSYEQYF. CDR3 sequence (DNA): TGTGCCAGCAGTTACGCACTAGCGCCCTCCTACGAGCAGTACTTC. The chain has TRBV6-2 or TRBV6-3 and TRBJ2-7; 7 bases align to TRBD2. V lost 2 bases and J lost 0; bases outside the gene matches: 4. The CDR3 extends over 15 amino acids. Looked up from germline, CDR1 is MNHEY and CDR2 is SVGEGT.

This chain links TRBV11-1 with TRBJ2-2; D possibly corresponds to TRBD2 (7 bases). Trimming cost V 5 bases and J 6 bases, with 16 bases left between them. This CDR3 region has 15 residues. Germline-derived CDR1 and CDR2 are SGHAT and FQDESV (reference sequence). The CDR3 coding sequence is TGTGCCAGCAGCCCCCCAAGGGGGGGACCCGGGGAGCTGTTTTTT. Translation gives CASSPPRGGPGELFF.

This sequence joins TRBV27 and TRBJ2-1, with D maybe TRBD2 (5 bases). V shed 3 bases and J shed 8 bases, with 14 bases lying between them. This CDR3 is 14 amino acids long. Per the germline V gene, CDR1 is MNHEY and CDR2 is SMNVEV (reference sequence). The CDR3 DNA reads TGTGCCAGCAGTTTTATCACTAGTAATCATGAGCAGTTCTTC. Translating it yields CASSFITSNHEQFF.

The chain has TRBV6-2 or TRBV6-3 and TRBJ2-4; 7 bases match TRBD1. The V segment lost 2 bases and the J segment 1 base; nucleotides outside the gene matches: 17. The CDR3 totals 20 residues. Germline lookup yields CDR1 MNHEY and CDR2 SVGEGT. This CDR3 reads CASSYPSGTVQLAAKNIQYF. The CDR3 DNA reads TGTGCCAGCAGTTACCCCTCCGGGACAGTACAACTGGCGGCCAAAAACATTCAGTACTTC.

The DNA for the CDR3 is TGTGCCAGCAGCATCAGGACAGGGGCTAGGGGCCTCTATGGCTACACCTTC. Its translation: CASSIRTGARGLYGYTF. J is TRBJ1-2 and V is TRBV13; 9 bases fit TRBD1. The J segment lost 4 bases and the V segment lost 5 bases, leaving 14 bases of the junction unmatched. Germline V lookup: CDR1 PRHDT, CDR2 FYEKMQ (reference sequence). CDR3 length: 17 amino acids.

The CDR3, as DNA: TGCGCCAGCAGCTTCGGGGCGAACTACGAGCAGTACTTC. It translates to CASSFGANYEQYF. The chain has TRBV5-1 and TRBJ2-7; D may correspond to TRBD1 or TRBD2 (5 bases each). V dropped 2 bases and J dropped 3 bases, with 9 bases sitting between them. Germline assignment: CDR1 SGHRS and CDR2 YFSETQ. The CDR3 spans 13 residues.

The chain combines TRBV5-6 with TRBJ2-2; the D gene could be TRBD1 or TRBD2 (5 bases each). Germline CDR1 is SGHDT and CDR2 is YYEEEE. The V gene lost 3 bases and the J gene lost 10 bases, with 25 bases spanning the gap. The CDR3 covers 17 residues. The CDR3 spells CASSYLGRTRYVSELFF. The CDR3 DNA sequence: TGTGCCAGCAGCTACCTGGGACGGACTCGCTACGTTTCGGAGCTGTTTTTT.

This chain uses TRBV2 with TRBJ1-1; TRBD1 is a possible D gene (5 bases). CDR1 is SNHLY, CDR2 FYNNEI, per germline. This CDR3 contains 12 residues. Deletions cut 8 bases from V and 3 bases from J, with 10 bases between. In nucleotides, the CDR3 is TGTGCCAGCCGGGGGTGGGACACTGAAGCTTTCTTT. Encoded protein: CASRGWDTEAFF.

The count of this clonotype is one. This rearrangement joins TRBV12-3 or TRBV12-4 to TRBJ1-5; D not resolved. V lost 6 bases, J lost 6 bases, and 9 bases lay in between. CDR3 length equals 12 residues. The CDR3 DNA reads as TGTGCCAGCAGGTACTCCTCTCAGCCCCAGCATTTT. It yields the protein CASRYSSQPQHF.

The DNA of the CDR3 is TGTGCCACCAGCAGAGGGGGGGTCTCTGGGGCCAACGTCCTGACTTTC. The encoded protein is CATSRGGVSGANVLTF. The rearrangement links TRBV15 to TRBJ2-6; the D gene is possibly TRBD2 (6 bases). Trimming removed 1 base at V and 0 bases at J, with 7 bases between. The germline V gene encodes CDR1 LNHNV and CDR2 YYDKDF (reference sequence). This CDR3 has 16 residues.

This chain uses TRBV29-1 with TRBJ2-2; no clear D. The germline CDR1 and CDR2 sequences are SQVTM and ANQGSEA. V gave up 4 bases and J gave up 0 bases, with 9 bases separating them. The CDR3 covers 14 residues. The CDR3 DNA sequence: TGCAGCGTTGCCCCTCAGACGAACACCGGGGAGCTGTTTTTT. Its protein product is CSVAPQTNTGELFF.

V gene TRBV20-1 combines with J gene TRBJ2-1; the match to TRBD2 covers 9 bases. With 5 bases clipped from V and 5 bases from J, the junction kept 13 bases outside the gene matches. The germline V gene has CDR1 DFQATT and CDR2 SNEGSKA (reference sequence). The CDR3 totals 16 residues. The CDR3 sequence: CSAGKGSGSRNNEQFF. As DNA, the CDR3 is TGCAGTGCTGGGAAAGGTAGCGGGAGTAGGAACAATGAGCAGTTCTTC.

The rearrangement links TRBV7-2 to TRBJ2-5, with 7 bases fitting TRBD2. After removal of 2 bases from V and 4 bases from J, the junction contained 13 bases not matched to a gene. The CDR3 is 17 residues long. The germline V gene has CDR1 SGHTA and CDR2 FQGNSA. CDR3 nucleotides: TGTGCCAGCAGCTTAACTCTTCCCAGGACGGGAGGAGAGACCCAGTACTTC. Translating it yields CASSLTLPRTGGETQYF.

The chain employs TRBV18 and TRBJ2-7; 10 nucleotides line up with TRBD2. With 0 bases clipped from V and 8 bases from J, the junction kept 7 bases outside the gene matches. Germline V gene data show CDR1 as KGHSH and CDR2 as LQKENI. The CDR3 runs 15 residues. CDR3 sequence: CASSPPGLAGEKQYF. In DNA, the CDR3 is TGTGCCAGCTCACCACCCGGCCTAGCGGGAGAAAAGCAGTACTTC.

The DNA of the CDR3 is TGTGCCAGCCTTCTCGGGGCGGGGGAGACCCAGTACTTC. Its translation is CASLLGAGETQYF. The chain carries TRBV11-1 and TRBJ2-5; D might be TRBD2 (6 bases). Trimming took 8 bases from V and 5 from J, leaving 15 bases between them. The germline V gene has CDR1 SGHAT and CDR2 FQDESV (reference sequence). The CDR3 is 13 residues long.

The chain recombines TRBV28 with TRBJ1-5, with TRBD1 as a possible D gene (6 bases). CDR1 and CDR2 (germline): MDHEN, SYDVKM. The CDR3 totals 14 residues. Trimming removed 6 bases from V and 3 bases from J, with 12 bases in between. Written as DNA, the CDR3 is TGTGCCAGCAGCCGTACAGGGTACAATCAGCCCCAGCATTTT. It codes for CASSRTGYNQPQHF.

This chain connects TRBV27 to TRBJ2-7; 9 bases are a match to TRBD1. There are 15 residues in the CDR3. The J segment lost 4 bases and the V segment lost 4 bases, leaving 8 bases of the junction unmatched. The germline CDR1 and CDR2 sequences are MNHEY and SMNVEV (reference sequence). This CDR3 reads CASSSPGTGKYEQYF. Written as DNA, the CDR3 is TGTGCCAGCAGTTCTCCCGGGACAGGGAAGTACGAGCAGTACTTC.

The V and J genes are TRBV3-1 and TRBJ1-5, with TRBD1 as a possible D gene (5 bases). Germline V gene sequence: CDR1 LGHDT, CDR2 YNNKEL (reference sequence). V lost 4 bases, J lost 3 bases, and 13 bases lay in between. CDR3 size: 15 residues. The CDR3 loop is CASSPGHGNNQPQHF. CDR3 bases: TGTGCCAGCAGCCCCGGACACGGAAACAATCAGCCCCAGCATTTT.

J is TRBJ2-3 and V is TRBV4-2; 11 nucleotides align to TRBD2. Germline trimming cut 0 bases from V and 4 bases from J; bases unmatched to any gene: 3. CDR3 size: 16 residues. From germline, CDR1 is LGHNA and CDR2 YNFKEQ. The CDR3 spells CASSQDTSGSADTQYF. DNA of the CDR3: TGTGCCAGCAGCCAAGACACTAGCGGGAGTGCAGATACGCAGTATTTT.